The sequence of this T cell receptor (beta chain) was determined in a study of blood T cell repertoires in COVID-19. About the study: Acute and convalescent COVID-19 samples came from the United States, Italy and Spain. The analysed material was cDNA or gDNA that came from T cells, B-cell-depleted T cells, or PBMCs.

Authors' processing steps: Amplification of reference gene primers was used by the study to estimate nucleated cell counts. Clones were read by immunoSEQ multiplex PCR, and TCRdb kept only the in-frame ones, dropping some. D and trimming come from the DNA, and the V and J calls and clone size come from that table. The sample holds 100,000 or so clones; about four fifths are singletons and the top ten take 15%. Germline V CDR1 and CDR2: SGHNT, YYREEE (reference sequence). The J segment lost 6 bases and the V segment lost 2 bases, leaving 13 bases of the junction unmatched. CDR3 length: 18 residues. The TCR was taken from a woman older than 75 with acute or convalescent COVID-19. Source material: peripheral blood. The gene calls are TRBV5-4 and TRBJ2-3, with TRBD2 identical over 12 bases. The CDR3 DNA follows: TGTGCCAGCAGCTTCCCTAGCGGGAGGGCCGAGTTTAGGGATACGCAGTATTTT. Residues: CASSFPSGRAEFRDTQYF.